These 21 T cell receptor beta chains originate from one sample sequenced in a study of CD8 T cells in Susac syndrome. Random hexamers served to reverse transcribe roughly 0.45 to 1 ug RNA. MiXCR, applied by TCRdb to the immunoSEQ multiplex PCR reads, yields one record per CDR3 protein. The sample comprises more than 150,000 distinct CDR3 sequences, around 94% of which are singletons, and about 0.13% rests with the top ten. The sample consisted of CD4+ T cells from PBMCs. The receptors originated from a human donor in good health.

The rearrangement uses TRBV30 and TRBJ2-1; the D gene is possibly TRBD2 (6 bases). Per the germline V gene, CDR1 is GTSNPN and CDR2 is SVGIG (reference sequence). The CDR3 spans 15 residues. Between the trimmed V and J ends, which lost 4 bases and 4 bases, there was a span of 17 bases. The CDR3 loop is CAWNAGSGVYNEQFF. The CDR3 DNA is TGTGCCTGGAACGCCGGTAGCGGAGTTTACAATGAGCAGTTCTTC. Based on the CDR3 plus reference TRBV30 and TRBJ2-1, the full variable domain is SQTIHQWPATLVQPVGSPLSLECTVEGTSNPNLYWYRQAAGRGLQLLFYSVGIGQISSEVPQNLSASRPQDRQFILSSKKLLLSDSGFYLCAWNAGSGVYNEQFFGPGTRLTVL.

A single count supports this clonotype. The chain links TRBV20-1 to TRBJ2-3, with D perhaps matching TRBD1 (6 bases). Germline CDR1 DFQATT, CDR2 SNEGSKA (reference sequence). This CDR3 has 14 residues. The V gene lost 0 bases and the J gene lost 6 bases, with 13 bases spanning the gap. The CDR3: CSARDLKQGDTQYF. The DNA for the CDR3 is TGCAGTGCTAGAGACCTAAAACAGGGCGATACGCAGTATTTT.

V is TRBV28 and J is TRBJ2-3; either TRBD1 or TRBD2 may supply D (6 bases each). V dropped 5 bases and J dropped 6 bases, with 18 bases sitting between them. CDR1 MDHEN and CDR2 SYDVKM come from the germline V gene. This CDR3 is 15 amino acids long. CDR3 coding DNA: TGTGCCAGCAGTGGGACTCCCCCCCAGGGGGATACGCAGTATTTT. Translating it yields CASSGTPPQGDTQYF. Full variable domain (rest looked up from reference TRBV28 and TRBJ2-3): DVKVTQSSRYLVKRTGEKVFLECVQDMDHENMFWYRQDPGLGLRLIYFSYDVKMKEKGDIPEGYSVSREKKERFSLILESASTNQTSMYLCASSGTPPQGDTQYFGPGTRLTVL.

V usage is TRBV7-2 and J usage is TRBJ2-5, with D perhaps matching TRBD1 (5 bases). The CDR3 has 14 residues. V was shortened by 5 bases and J by 5 bases, with 15 bases between the two germline ends. Per the germline V gene, CDR1 is SGHTA and CDR2 is FQGNSA. The CDR3 sequence: CASSRTSGYETQYF. In DNA form, the CDR3 reads TGTGCCAGCAGCCGTACCTCAGGGTATGAGACCCAGTACTTC.

The chain employs TRBV20-1 and TRBJ2-3; D possibly uses TRBD1 or TRBD2 (6 bases each). V lost 2 bases and J lost 0, with 21 bases in between. The length of the CDR3 is 18 residues. Germline V gene data show CDR1 as DFQATT and CDR2 as SNEGSKA (reference sequence). In DNA form, the CDR3 reads TGCAGTGCTAGACGCCCTCTCGACTGGGGGGCTAGCACAGATACGCAGTATTTT. This translates into CSARRPLDWGASTDTQYF.

The chain employs TRBV4-2 and TRBJ2-3; a weak D match, TRBD2 (5 bases). This CDR3 contains 14 residues. V was trimmed by 1 base and J by 3 bases, leaving 8 bases between them. In germline, CDR1 is LGHNA, CDR2 YNFKEQ. The CDR3 is CASSQVLATDTQYF. Written as DNA, the CDR3 is TGTGCCAGCAGCCAAGTGCTAGCTACAGATACGCAGTATTTT.

V gene TRBV12-3 or TRBV12-4 combines with J gene TRBJ2-2; no clear D. The CDR3 has 16 amino acids. V was pared by 4 bases and J by 3 bases, with 15 bases between. CDR3 sequence (DNA): TGTGCCAGCAGTTATTCCAGGCGACGTTACACCGGGGAGCTGTTTTTT. Its protein is CASSYSRRRYTGELFF.

The rearrangement links TRBV12-5 to TRBJ2-6, with no clear D. Looked up from germline, CDR1 is LGHNT and CDR2 is FRNRAP. The V gene lost 6 bases and the J gene lost 0 bases, with 3 bases spanning the gap. CDR3 length equals 13 residues. The CDR3 DNA reads as TGTGCTAGTGGGTACTCTGGGGCCAACGTCCTGACTTTC. Protein: CASGYSGANVLTF.

V and J are TRBV30 and TRBJ1-4; D ambiguous. Germline assignment: CDR1 GTSNPN and CDR2 SVGIG (reference sequence). The CDR3 is made up of 12 amino acids. The V and J ends lost 8 bases and 3 bases respectively, with 10 bases between them. The CDR3 loop reads CALRTSNEKLFF. The CDR3 nucleotides read TGTGCCCTCCGGACCTCTAATGAAAAACTGTTTTTT.

V usage is TRBV18 and J usage is TRBJ2-5; D perhaps matches TRBD2 (5 bases). This CDR3 spans 14 amino acids. The V and J ends lost 0 bases and 5 bases respectively, with 10 bases between them. The germline V gene encodes CDR1 KGHSH and CDR2 LQKENI. The CDR3 sequence: CASSPPTSSETQYF. The CDR3 nucleotides read TGTGCCAGCTCACCACCGACGTCTAGCGAGACCCAGTACTTC.

The chain recombines TRBV2 with TRBJ1-1, with D maybe TRBD1 (6 bases). There are 14 residues in the CDR3. Germline V lookup: CDR1 SNHLY, CDR2 FYNNEI. With 7 bases removed from V and 5 bases from J, the gap between germline ends came to 17 bases. The CDR3 region is CASIGQGKSTEAFF. CDR3 in DNA: TGTGCCAGCATTGGGCAGGGGAAATCGACTGAAGCTTTCTTT. The variable domain in full, completed from reference TRBV2 and TRBJ1-1, reads EPEVTQTPSHQVTQMGQEVILRCVPISNHLYFYWYRQILGQKVEFLVSFYNNEISEKSEIFDDQFSVERPDGSNFTLKIRSTKLEDSAMYFCASIGQGKSTEAFFGQGTRLTVV.

This chain links TRBV9 with TRBJ2-3, with D tentatively TRBD2 (5 bases). Trimming removed 7 bases from V and 2 bases from J, with 8 bases in between. Germline CDR1 SGDLS, CDR2 YYNGEE. The CDR3 spans 12 residues. The CDR3 spells CASGRATDTQYF. Here the CDR3 DNA reads TGTGCCAGCGGGCGGGCCACAGATACGCAGTATTTT. Together with reference TRBV9 and TRBJ2-3, the CDR3 gives the full variable domain: DSGVTQTPKHLITATGQRVTLRCSPRSGDLSVYWYQQSLDQGLQFLIQYYNGEERAKGNILERFSAQQFPDLHSELNLSSLELGDSALYFCASGRATDTQYFGPGTRLTVL.

The chain employs TRBV5-1 and TRBJ1-6, with D maybe TRBD1 (5 bases). Between the trimmed V and J ends, which lost 2 bases and 7 bases, there was a span of 13 bases. The germline CDR1 and CDR2 sequences are SGHRS and YFSETQ. This CDR3 region has 15 residues. The CDR3 spells CASSFGQGSNSPLHF. In DNA form, the CDR3 reads TGCGCCAGCAGCTTCGGGCAGGGTTCCAATTCACCCCTCCACTTT.

CDR3 DNA sequence: TGTGCCAGCAGTTACCATGACAGCGGAACCTACGAGCAGTACTTC. It is translated as CASSYHDSGTYEQYF. The chain couples TRBV6-5 to TRBJ2-7; D may correspond to TRBD1 or TRBD2 (5 bases each). The germline gives CDR1 MNHEY, CDR2 SVGAGI. This CDR3 is 15 amino acids long. V was clipped by 2 bases and J by 2 bases, with 13 bases between them.

DNA for the CDR3: TGTGCCAGCACGCAACTTGGGGGAAATTCACCCCTCCACTTT. It translates to CASTQLGGNSPLHF. The gene calls are TRBV12-3 or TRBV12-4 and TRBJ1-6, with D perhaps matching TRBD1 (5 bases). Trimming stripped 7 bases from V and 7 bases from J, with 14 bases between. This CDR3 comprises 14 residues.

This clonotype occurred once. The rearrangement uses TRBV3-1 and TRBJ2-5; D uncertain. Germline values: CDR1 LGHDT, CDR2 YNNKEL (reference sequence). The CDR3 has 16 amino acids. V gave up 1 base and J gave up 6 bases, with 18 bases separating them. Written as DNA, the CDR3 is TGTGCCAGCAGCCAAGCTCCAGGTGGAACCGCGAAGACCCAGTACTTC. Amino acids: CASSQAPGGTAKTQYF.

The chain employs TRBV4-2 and TRBJ2-5, with 11 bases fitting TRBD2. The trim removed 4 bases at V and 1 base at J, leaving 14 bases unmatched. The CDR3 runs to 19 residues. The germline CDR1 and CDR2 sequences are LGHNA and YNFKEQ. In nucleotides, the CDR3 is TGTGCCAGCAGCCCGAGAGGGGCTGGCCTAGCGGGGGGCCAAGAGACCCAGTACTTC. Protein sequence: CASSPRGAGLAGGQETQYF.

The chain uses TRBV6-6 and TRBJ1-3; no definite D call. The CDR3 totals 13 residues. The V gene's germline CDR1 is MNHNY and CDR2 SVGAGI (reference sequence). Trimming shortened V by 7 bases and J by 4 bases, and 11 bases separated the two germline ends. CDR3 in amino acids: CASTNTGGNTIYF. CDR3 coding DNA: TGTGCCAGCACCAACACGGGGGGAAACACCATATATTTT.

The rearrangement uses TRBV25-1 and TRBJ1-2; D is possibly TRBD1 (6 bases). The V end lost 1 base, the J end lost 6 bases, and 12 bases lay between the germline ends. Germline-derived CDR1 and CDR2 are MGHDK and SYGVNS. CDR3 length equals 14 residues. The CDR3 DNA is TGTGCCAGCAGTGAATCATGGGGGGCTAATGGCTACACCTTC. The encoded protein is CASSESWGANGYTF.

DNA for the CDR3: TGTGCCTGGAGGGAAGTGGGGGGCCGGTACGAGCAGTACTTC. This encodes CAWREVGGRYEQYF. The J gene is TRBJ2-7, the V gene TRBV30; D tentatively reads TRBD1 or TRBD2 (6 bases each). V lost 3 bases to trimming and J lost 4 bases, with 16 bases between them. Germline V gene sequence: CDR1 GTSNPN, CDR2 SVGIG (reference sequence). This CDR3 contains 14 residues.

The chain combines TRBV28 with TRBJ1-2; D gene unclear. V was cut by 6 bases and J by 4 bases, with 12 bases left in between. The CDR3 length is 13 residues. Germline CDR1 MDHEN, CDR2 SYDVKM. CDR3 coding DNA: TGTGCCAGCAGACCGGTGACCATCTATGGCTACACCTTC. It is translated as CASRPVTIYGYTF.